A selection of T cell receptor beta chains follows, all from one sample in a study of graft-versus-host responses after intestinal transplantation. Libraries were prepared by immunoSEQ multiplex PCR; TCRdb keeps only in-frame clonotypes and omits some of them. Of some 90,000 clones listed, roughly 92% were seen once; the top ten hold about 0.44%. These receptors lack a known antigen. This specimen consisted of unstimulated CD8+ T cells sorted from spleen or lymph node cells, obtained before transplant. The receptors were gathered from a human donor who was the organ donor for an intestinal transplant. Each CDR3 is given with its conserved first and last residue. A D gene is named only where the DNA matches it firmly. A clone size is listed for some rows: how often the clone was seen (once, few, many), or a class if it is expanded.

TRBD1 | . | TRBJ1-2 | TRBV5-6 | CASSPSDRAYGYTF | TGTGCCAGCAGCCCAAGTGACAGGGCCTATGGCTACACCTTC
. | . | TRBJ2-2 | TRBV9 | CASSERWGAVGGELFF | TGTGCCAGCAGCGAGCGCTGGGGCGCGGTGGGCGGGGAGCTGTTTTTT
. | . | TRBJ1-2 | TRBV29-1 | CSVGEELNYGYTF | TGCAGCGTTGGAGAGGAGCTTAACTATGGCTACACCTTC
. | . | TRBJ1-2 | TRBV2 | CASSTGTSWAKNYGYTF | TGTGCCAGCAGTACCGGGACATCGTGGGCCAAGAACTATGGCTACACCTTC
. | . | TRBJ2-7 | TRBV10-3 | CAIRGPRHEQYF | TGTGCCATCAGGGGGCCCCGGCACGAGCAGTACTTC
TRBD1 | . | TRBJ2-1 | TRBV11-1 | CASSFRQGTGNEQFF | TGTGCCAGCAGCTTTCGACAGGGAACAGGGAATGAGCAGTTCTTC
TRBD1 | . | TRBJ2-7 | TRBV27 | CASSLTPGTALHEQYF | TGTGCCAGCAGTTTAACTCCCGGGACAGCTCTCCACGAGCAGTACTTC
TRBD2 | . | TRBJ2-7 | TRBV4-2 | CASSPTAGSYEQYF | TGTGCCAGCAGCCCCACAGCGGGGTCCTACGAGCAGTACTTC
TRBD1 | . | TRBJ2-7 | TRBV4-1 | CASSQEDRASYEQYF | TGCGCCAGCAGCCAAGAGGACAGGGCATCCTACGAGCAGTACTTC
TRBD1 | . | TRBJ1-5 | TRBV9 | CASSVAGQGQPQHF | TGTGCCAGCAGCGTAGCGGGACAGGGTCAGCCCCAGCATTTT
. | . | TRBJ2-3 | TRBV4-1 | CASSQGYRTDTQYF | TGCGCCAGCAGCCAAGGGTACCGGACAGATACGCAGTATTTT
. | . | TRBJ2-7 | TRBV27 | CASSLSGGANYEQYF | TGTGCCAGCAGTTTATCAGGGGGGGCGAACTACGAGCAGTACTTC
. | . | TRBJ1-1 | TRBV11-2 | CASSLGSLNTEAFF | TGTGCCAGCAGCTTGGGCAGTTTGAACACTGAAGCTTTCTTT
. | . | TRBJ1-1 | TRBV27 | CASSFPGLHTEAFF | TGTGCCAGCAGTTTCCCAGGGTTGCACACTGAAGCTTTCTTT
. | few | TRBJ2-7 | TRBV28 | CASSFPGITEQYF | TGTGCCAGCAGTTTCCCGGGGATTACCGAGCAGTACTTC
TRBD1 | . | TRBJ1-1 | TRBV30 | CAWRGTGLLNTEAFF | TGTGCCTGGAGGGGGACAGGCCTCTTGAACACTGAAGCTTTCTTT
TRBD1 | . | TRBJ2-7 | TRBV5-6 | CASSHPDRAPIEQYF | TGTGCCAGCAGCCACCCCGACAGGGCTCCCATCGAGCAGTACTTC
. | . | TRBJ2-7 | TRBV5-5 | CASSFVGGSYEQYF | TGTGCCAGCAGCTTCGTAGGGGGCTCCTACGAGCAGTACTTC
TRBD2 | . | TRBJ2-7 | TRBV7-2 | CASTHGRLGGGGPGEQYF | TGTGCCAGCACCCATGGGCGTCTGGGCGGGGGGGGCCCCGGCGAGCAGTACTTC
. | . | TRBJ1-2 | TRBV9 | CASSAGQFYTF | TGTGCCAGCAGCGCTGGACAGTTCTACACCTTC
. | . | TRBJ2-7 | TRBV19 | CASRVLLGPRDTPYEQYF | TGTGCCAGTAGAGTATTGCTGGGGCCCCGGGACACCCCGTACGAGCAGTACTTC
. | . | TRBJ1-1 | TRBV19 | CASRGSEAFF | TGTGCCAGCCGGGGGTCTGAAGCTTTCTTT
. | . | TRBJ2-7 | TRBV7-9 | CASSPQVSYEQYF | TGTGCCAGCAGCCCACAGGTCAGCTACGAGCAGTACTTC
. | . | TRBJ1-4 | TRBV27 | CASSSTSTGLTNEKLFF | TGTGCCAGCAGTTCCACCAGCACAGGGTTAACTAATGAAAAACTGTTTTTT
. | . | TRBJ2-7 | TRBV7-9 | CASSLVGDPYF | TGTGCCAGCAGCTTAGTCGGGGATCCGTACTTC
. | . | TRBJ1-4 | TRBV5-4 | CASSPKSFTVGEKLFF | TGTGCCAGCAGCCCCAAGTCTTTTACAGTGGGCGAAAAACTGTTTTTT
TRBD1 | few | TRBJ1-4 | TRBV2 | CASSEEGTGAESEKLFF | TGTGCCAGCAGTGAAGAGGGAACAGGGGCGGAAAGTGAAAAACTGTTTTTT
. | . | TRBJ2-1 | TRBV7-9 | CASSLGGTRVNEQFF | TGTGCCAGCAGCTTAGGAGGGACTCGGGTCAATGAGCAGTTCTTC
. | . | TRBJ1-5 | TRBV28 | CASSLSGTNQPQHF | TGTGCCAGCAGTTTATCAGGGACAAATCAGCCCCAGCATTTT
. | . | TRBJ2-7 | TRBV4-3 | CASSQGIAWGVYEQYF | TGCGCCAGCAGCCAAGGAATCGCTTGGGGGGTATACGAGCAGTACTTC
. | . | TRBJ2-3 | TRBV4-3 | CASSQTTGTYTDTQYF | TGCGCCAGCAGCCAGACTACCGGGACTTACACAGATACGCAGTATTTT
. | . | TRBJ2-7 | TRBV19 | CASSAGSPYEQYF | TGTGCCAGTAGTGCAGGGTCCCCCTACGAGCAGTACTTC
. | . | TRBJ1-5 | TRBV4-3 | CASSQDRGGGQPQHF | TGCGCCAGCAGCCAAGATCGAGGAGGAGGCCAGCCCCAGCATTTT
. | . | TRBJ2-7 | TRBV20-1 | CSASFYGEQYF | TGCAGTGCTAGCTTCTACGGCGAGCAGTACTTC
TRBD1 | . | TRBJ2-1 | TRBV2 | CASSGGQGRSYNEQFF | TGTGCCAGCAGTGGGGGACAGGGTCGCTCCTACAATGAGCAGTTCTTC
. | . | TRBJ1-1 | TRBV5-6 | CASSFGYTEAFF | TGTGCCAGCAGCTTCGGTTACACTGAAGCTTTCTTT
. | once | TRBJ2-2 | TRBV5-6 | CASSPRDTNTGELFF | TGTGCCAGCAGCCCCCGGGACACTAACACCGGGGAGCTGTTTTTT
. | . | TRBJ1-6 | TRBV6-1 | CASSELGGSYNSPLHF | TGTGCCAGCAGTGAACTCGGGGGGTCCTATAATTCACCCCTCCACTTT
. | . | TRBJ2-7 | TRBV9 | CASSGQGAGYEQYF | TGTGCCAGCAGCGGACAGGGAGCGGGTTACGAGCAGTACTTC
TRBD1 | . | TRBJ2-6 | TRBV28 | CASSFKGDSDSGANVLTF | TGTGCCAGCAGTTTTAAAGGGGACAGCGACTCTGGGGCCAACGTCCTGACTTTC